This T cell receptor (beta chain) comes out of a study of T cell repertoires in cytomegalovirus infection. Turning to the study itself: The authors relied on CMV epitopes, both recently identified HLA-C-restricted and well-studied HLA-B-restricted.

A note on this clonotype: The antigen remains unidentified.

TCRdb fed the reads into MiXCR, producing one record per CDR3 protein. The table records about 120,000 distinct CDR3 sequences, 30% of them present only once. CDR1 and CDR2 (germline): MDHEN, SYDVKM. This CDR3 is 13 amino acids long. Trimming took 5 bases from V and 4 from J, leaving 12 bases between them. This sample comprised CD8+ T cells from cultured PBMCs, obtained from culture after CMV antigen stimulation. V is TRBV28 and J is TRBJ2-7; D is unresolved. The clonotype comes from a human donor in good health (CMV status not recorded). Some clones in this sample may be carry-over from other donors' samples. CDR3 residues: CASSPRALYEQYF. CDR3 nucleotide sequence: TGTGCCAGCAGTCCCCGGGCTCTATACGAGCAGTACTTC. Looking up the rest from reference TRBV28 and TRBJ2-7 gives the full variable domain: DVKVTQSSRYLVKRTGEKVFLECVQDMDHENMFWYRQDPGLGLRLIYFSYDVKMKEKGDIPEGYSVSREKKERFSLILESASTNQTSMYLCASSPRALYEQYFGPGTRLTVT.